These T cell receptor beta chains were read from a single sample in a study of identical twins. TCRdb passed the 5' RACE reads through MiXCR, listing each CDR3 protein once. Of about 430,000 distinct CDR3 sequences listed, around 18% are singletons. Source material: naive T cells sorted from blood. The receptors derive from a man aged 50 or older in good health. The CDR3 runs from the conserved cysteine through the conserved F or W. D genes are given only for firm matches. Clone size is shown for a subset of rows, as once, few, many or a class of expanded clone.

V gene	clone size	J gene	D gene	CDR3 DNA	CDR3 protein
TRBV5-1	many	TRBJ2-2	-	TGCGCCAGCAGCTTGGCCGTTCCAAGGAACACCGGGGAGCTGTTTTTT	CASSLAVPRNTGELFF
TRBV28	-	TRBJ1-2	-	TGTGCCAGCAGTGGGAATCGGGTGATTGTGCATGGCTACACCTTC	CASSGNRVIVHGYTF
TRBV20-1	many	TRBJ2-7	-	TGCAGTGCTAGAGATCACGGGGGAACCGACTACGAGCAGTACTTC	CSARDHGGTDYEQYF
TRBV12-3/TRBV12-4	few	TRBJ2-1	-	TGTGCCAGCAGTTTAATACTAGAGTTTCAAAGGTTCTTC	CASSLILEFQRFF
TRBV25-1	many	TRBJ2-2	-	TGTGCCAGCTCTCTGGCCACTTTCACCGGGGAGCTGTTTTTT	CASSLATFTGELFF
TRBV19	few	TRBJ2-7	TRBD2	TGTGCCAGTAGTCCGGGACTAGCGTTCTACGAGCAGTACTTC	CASSPGLAFYEQYF
TRBV6-1	-	TRBJ2-1	-	TGTGCCAGCAGTCGCAGCCGGGAGACCTTCTACAATGAGCAGTTCTTC	CASSRSRETFYNEQFF
TRBV4-3	few	TRBJ2-1	-	TGCGCCAGCAGCCAAGATCGAGGGGCTGAGCAGTTCTTC	CASSQDRGAEQFF
TRBV7-2	few	TRBJ2-7	-	TGTGCCAGCAGCTTAGTTCCAGAGTACGAGCAGTACTTC	CASSLVPEYEQYF
TRBV15	few	TRBJ1-1	-	TGTGCCACCAGCAGAGATCTAATGAACACTGAAGCTTTCTTT	CATSRDLMNTEAFF
TRBV9	-	TRBJ1-1	-	TGTGCCAGCAGCGTAGAGAGGGCCGGTGAAGCTTTCTTT	CASSVERAGEAFF
TRBV12-1	many	TRBJ2-1	-	TGTGCCAGCAGCTTTCGCTTTACAGAGTACAATGAGCAGTTCTTC	CASSFRFTEYNEQFF
TRBV27	few	TRBJ2-5	-	TGTGCCAGCAGCTCAGCTCCTAGATCCCGAGAGACCCAGTACTTC	CASSSAPRSRETQYF
TRBV27	many	TRBJ1-4	-	TGTGCCAGCAGTTTCAGGGGACGGAATGAAAAACTGTTTTTT	CASSFRGRNEKLFF
TRBV7-9	few	TRBJ2-2	-	TGTGCCAGCAGCCCGACCTGGCAGGGCATCACCGGGGAGCTGTTTTTT	CASSPTWQGITGELFF
TRBV11-1	-	TRBJ2-1	-	TGTGCCAGCAGCTTACGCCAGTCGACCGTGGAGCAGTTCTTC	CASSLRQSTVEQFF
TRBV10-3	few	TRBJ1-2	TRBD1	TGTGCCATCAGGATGGAGGGGGCAGGGTTTGACGGCTACACCTTC	CAIRMEGAGFDGYTF
TRBV12-3/TRBV12-4	-	TRBJ2-7	TRBD2	TGTGCCAGCAGTTTCGTCGGACTAGCGTCTTACGAGCAGTACTTC	CASSFVGLASYEQYF
TRBV20-1	-	TRBJ2-1	TRBD2	TGCAGTGCTAGGCAGGCAACTAGCGGGGGGGCGGGATACAATGAGCAGTTCTTC	CSARQATSGGAGYNEQFF
TRBV28	once	TRBJ2-3	TRBD1	TGTGCCAGCAGTAGGACAGGGGTTCGGGCAGATACGCAGTATTTT	CASSRTGVRADTQYF
TRBV12-5	few	TRBJ2-3	-	TGTGCTAGTGCTGGTAGCGGCACAGATACGCAGTATTTT	CASAGSGTDTQYF
TRBV5-1	-	TRBJ1-3	-	TGCGCCAGCAGGGGGTATCCTGGAAACACCATATATTTT	CASRGYPGNTIYF
TRBV20-1	-	TRBJ2-5	-	TGCAGTGCGCAAGTGCGGGTCTCATGGTACCAAGAGACCCAGTACTTC	CSAQVRVSWYQETQYF